The rows below give T cell receptor beta chains drawn from one sample of a study of blood T cells in healthy people across ages. TCRdb independently ran MiXCR on the 5' RACE reads; one entry per CDR3 protein. The profile covers fewer than 950,000 distinct CDR3 sequences, with around 34% appearing a single time and approximately 13% taken by the ten largest. Sequencing input: blood. These TCRs come from a man aged 18 to 35 in good health. CDR3s include the opening cysteine and the closing phenylalanine or tryptophan. D genes are given only for firm matches. Size is stated for part of the rows, as once, few or many counts, or as a class when the clone is expanded.

d_gene | abundance | j_gene | v_gene | CDR3nt | CDR3aa
TRBD1 | few | TRBJ1-2 | TRBV5-1 | TGCGCCAGCAGCTTGCCCGGGACAGGGGGAAATGGCTACACCTTC | CASSLPGTGGNGYTF
NA | NA | TRBJ1-5 | TRBV7-7 | TGTGCCAGCAGCTTGCTATACCCGGACAGAAAAAGCAATCAGCCCCAGCATTTT | CASSLLYPDRKSNQPQHF
NA | few | TRBJ2-3 | TRBV30 | TGTGCCTGGACCGGGGGCGTCCCCACAGATACGCAGTATTTT | CAWTGGVPTDTQYF
NA | NA | TRBJ2-7 | TRBV13 | TGTGCCAGCAGCTTGTCGGACCGCCAACCTTTCTACGAGCAGTACTTC | CASSLSDRQPFYEQYF
NA | few | TRBJ1-5 | TRBV15 | TGTGCCACCAGCAGAGGAAGGGGCCAGCCCCAGCATTTT | CATSRGRGQPQHF
TRBD1 | NA | TRBJ1-2 | TRBV9 | TGTGCCAGCAGCGTAGTGTCAGGGGGGACAGGGGGTCGCTACACCTTC | CASSVVSGGTGGRYTF
NA | few | TRBJ1-1 | TRBV4-1 | TGCGCCAGCAGCCAGGGGCGGAGGGGGGGGATTGAAGCTTTCTTT | CASSQGRRGGIEAFF
TRBD2 | few | TRBJ2-1 | TRBV28 | TGTGCCAGCAGTTCAAACGGGGGGAATGAGCAGTTCTTC | CASSSNGGNEQFF
TRBD1 | NA | TRBJ1-1 | TRBV20-1 | TGCAGTGCTACAGGGGGCAACACTGAAGCTTTCTTT | CSATGGNTEAFF
TRBD2 | NA | TRBJ2-1 | TRBV9 | TGTGCCGGCAGCACGCTAGCGGGGGGGCCGGTCAATGAGCAGTTCTTC | CAGSTLAGGPVNEQFF
NA | few | TRBJ2-1 | TRBV6-6 | TGTGCCAGCAGTTACGAGGGGAATGAGCAGTTCTTC | CASSYEGNEQFF
NA | NA | TRBJ2-5 | TRBV25-1 | TGTGCCAGCAGTGTCTCCCCCCAAGAGACCCAGTACTTC | CASSVSPQETQYF
TRBD1 | few | TRBJ2-1 | TRBV5-1 | TGCGCCAGCAGCCGGGACAGGGAGTCCTACAATGAGCAGTTCTTC | CASSRDRESYNEQFF
NA | few | TRBJ2-3 | TRBV5-1 | TGCGCCAGCAGCCTCCCCGTCGATGTCAAAGCAGATACGCAGTATTTT | CASSLPVDVKADTQYF
NA | NA | TRBJ2-3 | TRBV20-1 | TGCAGTGCTAGTGACGATCAACTCACAGATACGCAGTATTTT | CSASDDQLTDTQYF
NA | NA | TRBJ2-1 | TRBV5-4 | TGTGCCAGCAGCTTGACCGTAGCATTCTACTCCTACAATGAGCAGTTCTTC | CASSLTVAFYSYNEQFF
NA | NA | TRBJ1-5 | TRBV20-1 | TGCAGTGCTAGAGGCAGGGTCCGATACCAGCCCCAGCATTTT | CSARGRVRYQPQHF